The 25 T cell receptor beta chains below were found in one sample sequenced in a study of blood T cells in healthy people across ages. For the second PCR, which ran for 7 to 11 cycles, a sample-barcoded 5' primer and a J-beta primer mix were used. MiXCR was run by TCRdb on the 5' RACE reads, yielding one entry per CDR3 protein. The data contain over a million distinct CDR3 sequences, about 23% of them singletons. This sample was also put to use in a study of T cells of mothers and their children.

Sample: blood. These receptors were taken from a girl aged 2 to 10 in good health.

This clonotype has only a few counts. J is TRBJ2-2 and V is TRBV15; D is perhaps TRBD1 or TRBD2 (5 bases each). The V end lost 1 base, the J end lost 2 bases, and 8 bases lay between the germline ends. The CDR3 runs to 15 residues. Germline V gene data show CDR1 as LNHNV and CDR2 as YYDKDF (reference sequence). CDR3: CATSRAGPNTGELFF. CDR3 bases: TGTGCCACCAGCAGAGCGGGACCCAACACCGGGGAGCTGTTTTTT. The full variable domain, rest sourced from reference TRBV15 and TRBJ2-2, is DAMVIQNPRYQVTQFGKPVTLSCSQTLNHNVMYWYQQKSSQAPKLLFHYYDKDFNNEADTPDNFQSRRPNTSFCFLDIRSPGLGDTAMYLCATSRAGPNTGELFFGEGSRLTVL.

CDR3 sequence: CSAALPGDNYEQYF. In nucleotides, the CDR3 is TGCAGTGCTGCCCTCCCGGGAGATAACTACGAGCAGTACTTC. The rearrangement uses TRBV20-1 and TRBJ2-5, with D possibly matching TRBD2 (6 bases). The J call may be wrong; the DNA end is better matched by TRBJ2-7. The CDR3 sequence is 14 residues long. Germline CDR1 DFQATT, CDR2 SNEGSKA (reference sequence).

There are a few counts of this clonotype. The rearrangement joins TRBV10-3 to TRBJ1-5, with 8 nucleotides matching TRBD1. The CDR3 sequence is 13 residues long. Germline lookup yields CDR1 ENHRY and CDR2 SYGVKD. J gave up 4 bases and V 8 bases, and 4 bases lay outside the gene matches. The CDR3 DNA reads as TGTGCCATCGGACAGGGTCTGAATCAGCCCCAGCATTTT. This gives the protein CAIGQGLNQPQHF.

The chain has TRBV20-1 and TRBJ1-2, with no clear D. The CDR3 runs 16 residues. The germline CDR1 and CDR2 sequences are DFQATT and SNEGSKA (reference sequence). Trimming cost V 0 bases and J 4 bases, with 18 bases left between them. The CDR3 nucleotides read TGCAGTGCTAGAGATCCAGGCGCCCGGGGTCTCTATGGCTACACCTTC. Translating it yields CSARDPGARGLYGYTF.

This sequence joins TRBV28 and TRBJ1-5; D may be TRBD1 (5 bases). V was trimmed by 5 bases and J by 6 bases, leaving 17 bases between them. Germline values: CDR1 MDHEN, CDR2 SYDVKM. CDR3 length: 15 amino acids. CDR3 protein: CASSRPGKVVQPQHF. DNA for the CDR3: TGTGCCAGCAGTCGCCCAGGGAAGGTGGTTCAGCCCCAGCATTTT.

The CDR3 reads CASSAETGVTEAFF. The DNA for the CDR3 is TGTGCCAGCAGTGCCGAGACAGGGGTCACTGAAGCTTTCTTT. The V call is TRBV6-4, the J call TRBJ1-1, with 8 bases fitting TRBD1. This CDR3 contains 14 residues. With 4 bases clipped from V and 4 bases from J, the junction kept 5 bases outside the gene matches. CDR1 is MRHNA and CDR2 is SNTAGT in the germline V gene.

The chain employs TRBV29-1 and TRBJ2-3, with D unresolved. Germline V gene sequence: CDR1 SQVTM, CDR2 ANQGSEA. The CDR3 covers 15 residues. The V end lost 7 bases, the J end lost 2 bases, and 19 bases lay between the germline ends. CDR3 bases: TGCAGCGGCGCTGGTTGGGGATCTTACACAGATACGCAGTATTTT. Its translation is CSGAGWGSYTDTQYF.

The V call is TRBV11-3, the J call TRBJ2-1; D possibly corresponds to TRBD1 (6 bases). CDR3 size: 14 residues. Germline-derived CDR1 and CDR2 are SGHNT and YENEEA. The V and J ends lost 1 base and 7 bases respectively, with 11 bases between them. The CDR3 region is CASSLARGPNEQFF. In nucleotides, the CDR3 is TGTGCCAGCAGCTTAGCCAGGGGCCCAAATGAGCAGTTCTTC.

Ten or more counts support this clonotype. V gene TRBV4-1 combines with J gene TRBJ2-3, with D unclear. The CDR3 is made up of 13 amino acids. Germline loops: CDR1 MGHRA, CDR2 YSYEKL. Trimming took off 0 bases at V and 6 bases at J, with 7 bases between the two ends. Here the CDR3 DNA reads TGCGCCAGCAGCCAAGAAGAGTCGGATACGCAGTATTTT. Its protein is CASSQEESDTQYF.

CDR3 sequence reads: CASSQEQGPNQETQYF. The CDR3 DNA follows: TGTGCCAGCAGCCAAGAACAGGGGCCCAATCAAGAGACCCAGTACTTC. This sequence joins TRBV4-2 and TRBJ2-5, with 7 bases aligning to TRBD1. CDR3 length: 16 residues. Trimming took 0 bases from V and 2 from J; bases not matched to a gene: 6. From germline, CDR1 is LGHNA and CDR2 YNFKEQ.

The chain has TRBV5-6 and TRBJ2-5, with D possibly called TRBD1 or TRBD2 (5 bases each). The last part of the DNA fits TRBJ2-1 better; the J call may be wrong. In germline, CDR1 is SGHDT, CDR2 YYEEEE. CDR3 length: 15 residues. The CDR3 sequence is CASTLGRSLYNEQFF. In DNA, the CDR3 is TGTGCCAGCACCCTGGGACGCTCCTTATACAATGAGCAGTTCTTC.

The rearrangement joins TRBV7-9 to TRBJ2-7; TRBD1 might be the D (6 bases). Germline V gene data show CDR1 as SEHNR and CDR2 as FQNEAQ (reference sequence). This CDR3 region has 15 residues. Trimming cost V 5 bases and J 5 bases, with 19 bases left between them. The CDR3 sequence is CASSPKHRVAHEQYF. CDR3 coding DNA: TGTGCCAGCAGCCCTAAACACAGGGTGGCCCACGAGCAGTACTTC.

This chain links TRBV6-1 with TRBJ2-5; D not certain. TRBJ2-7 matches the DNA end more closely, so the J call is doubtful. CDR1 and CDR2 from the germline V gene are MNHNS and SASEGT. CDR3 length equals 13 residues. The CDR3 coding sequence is TGTGCCAGCAACCAAAGGCGATCCTACGAGCAGTACTTC. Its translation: CASNQRRSYEQYF.

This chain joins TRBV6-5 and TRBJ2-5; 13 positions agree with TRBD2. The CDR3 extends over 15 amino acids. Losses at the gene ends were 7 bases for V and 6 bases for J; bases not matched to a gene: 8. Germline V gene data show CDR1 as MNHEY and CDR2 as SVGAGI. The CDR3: CASTSGLAGSKTQYF. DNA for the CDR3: TGTGCCAGCACCTCGGGACTAGCGGGATCAAAGACCCAGTACTTC.

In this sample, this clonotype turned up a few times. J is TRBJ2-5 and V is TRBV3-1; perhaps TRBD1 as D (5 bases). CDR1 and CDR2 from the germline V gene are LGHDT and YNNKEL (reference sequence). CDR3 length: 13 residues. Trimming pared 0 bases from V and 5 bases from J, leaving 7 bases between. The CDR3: CASSQDRAETQYF. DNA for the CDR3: TGTGCCAGCAGCCAAGACAGGGCCGAGACCCAGTACTTC.

The CDR3 reads CASSLFEMGSYNEQFF. The CDR3 DNA sequence: TGTGCCAGCAGCTTATTTGAGATGGGCAGCTACAATGAGCAGTTCTTC. The genes are TRBV7-8 and TRBJ2-1; D call uncertain. V gave up 2 bases and J gave up 3 bases, with 14 bases separating them. Germline loops: CDR1 SGHVS, CDR2 FQNEAQ. The CDR3 covers 16 residues.

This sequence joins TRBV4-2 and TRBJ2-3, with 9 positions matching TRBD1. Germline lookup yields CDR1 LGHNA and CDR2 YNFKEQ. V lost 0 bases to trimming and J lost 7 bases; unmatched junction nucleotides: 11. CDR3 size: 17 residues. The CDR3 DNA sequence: TGTGCCAGCAGCCAAGAACTACCGGGACAGGGTACATATACGCAGTATTTT. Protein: CASSQELPGQGTYTQYF.

In nucleotides, the CDR3 is TGTGCCAGCAGCTCGAGACAAGCCCGGGCCGGGGAGCTGTTTTTT. Its protein is CASSSRQARAGELFF. The rearrangement uses TRBV7-8 and TRBJ2-2; D is uncertain. The CDR3 length is 15 residues. Per germline, CDR1 SGHVS and CDR2 FQNEAQ. With 4 bases removed from V and 6 bases from J, the gap between germline ends came to 15 bases. Using reference TRBV7-8 and TRBJ2-2 for the parts outside the CDR3, the full variable domain is GAGVSQSPRYKVAKRGQDVALRCDPISGHVSLFWYQQALGQGPEFLTYFQNEAQLDKSGLPSDRFFAERPEGSVSTLKIQRTQQEDSAVYLCASSSRQARAGELFFGEGSRLTVL.

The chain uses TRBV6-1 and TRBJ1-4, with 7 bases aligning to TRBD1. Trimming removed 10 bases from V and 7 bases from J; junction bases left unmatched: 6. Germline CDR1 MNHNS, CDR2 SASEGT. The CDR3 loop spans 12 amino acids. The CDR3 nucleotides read TGTGCCACAGGACAGGAGCTTGAAAAACTGTTTTTT. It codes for CATGQELEKLFF.

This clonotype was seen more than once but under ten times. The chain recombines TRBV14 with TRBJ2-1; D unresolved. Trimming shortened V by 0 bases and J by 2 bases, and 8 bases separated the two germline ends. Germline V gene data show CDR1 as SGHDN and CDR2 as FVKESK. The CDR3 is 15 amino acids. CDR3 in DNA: TGTGCCAGCAGCCAAGATTGGGGAACCTACAATGAGCAGTTCTTC. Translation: CASSQDWGTYNEQFF. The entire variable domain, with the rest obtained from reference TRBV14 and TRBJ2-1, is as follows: EAGVTQFPSHSVIEKGQTVTLRCDPISGHDNLYWYRRVMGKEIKFLLHFVKESKQDESGMPNNRFLAERTGGTYSTLKVQPAELEDSGVYFCASSQDWGTYNEQFFGPGTRLTVL.

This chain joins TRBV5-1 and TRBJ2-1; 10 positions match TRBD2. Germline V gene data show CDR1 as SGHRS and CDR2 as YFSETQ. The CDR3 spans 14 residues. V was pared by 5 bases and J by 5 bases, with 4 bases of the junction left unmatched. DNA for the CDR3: TGCGCCAGCAGGCCTAGCGGGGGACACAATGAGCAGTTCTTC. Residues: CASRPSGGHNEQFF.

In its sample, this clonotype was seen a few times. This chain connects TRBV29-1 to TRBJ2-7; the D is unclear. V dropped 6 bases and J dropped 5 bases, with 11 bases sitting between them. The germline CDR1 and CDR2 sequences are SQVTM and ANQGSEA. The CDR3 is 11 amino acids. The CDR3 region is CSVVVGHEQYF. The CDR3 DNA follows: TGCAGCGTGGTGGTGGGCCACGAGCAGTACTTC.

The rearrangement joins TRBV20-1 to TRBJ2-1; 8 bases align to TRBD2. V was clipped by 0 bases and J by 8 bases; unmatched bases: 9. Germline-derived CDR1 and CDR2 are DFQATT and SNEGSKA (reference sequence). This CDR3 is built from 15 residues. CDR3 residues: CSAREWSGSVYEQFF. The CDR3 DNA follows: TGCAGTGCTAGAGAATGGAGCGGGAGCGTCTATGAGCAGTTCTTC.

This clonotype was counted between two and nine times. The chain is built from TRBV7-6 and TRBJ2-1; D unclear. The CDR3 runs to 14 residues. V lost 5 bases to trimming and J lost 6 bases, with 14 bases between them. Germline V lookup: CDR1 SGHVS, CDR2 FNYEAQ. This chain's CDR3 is CASSPQWPLNEQFF. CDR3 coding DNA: TGTGCCAGCAGCCCCCAATGGCCACTCAATGAGCAGTTCTTC.

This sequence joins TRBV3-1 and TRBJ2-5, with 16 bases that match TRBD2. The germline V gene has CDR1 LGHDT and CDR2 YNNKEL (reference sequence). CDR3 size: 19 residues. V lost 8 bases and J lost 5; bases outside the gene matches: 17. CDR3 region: CASSAEPGTSGRAGETQYF. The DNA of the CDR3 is TGTGCCAGCTCAGCCGAACCCGGGACTAGCGGGAGGGCTGGGGAGACCCAGTACTTC.